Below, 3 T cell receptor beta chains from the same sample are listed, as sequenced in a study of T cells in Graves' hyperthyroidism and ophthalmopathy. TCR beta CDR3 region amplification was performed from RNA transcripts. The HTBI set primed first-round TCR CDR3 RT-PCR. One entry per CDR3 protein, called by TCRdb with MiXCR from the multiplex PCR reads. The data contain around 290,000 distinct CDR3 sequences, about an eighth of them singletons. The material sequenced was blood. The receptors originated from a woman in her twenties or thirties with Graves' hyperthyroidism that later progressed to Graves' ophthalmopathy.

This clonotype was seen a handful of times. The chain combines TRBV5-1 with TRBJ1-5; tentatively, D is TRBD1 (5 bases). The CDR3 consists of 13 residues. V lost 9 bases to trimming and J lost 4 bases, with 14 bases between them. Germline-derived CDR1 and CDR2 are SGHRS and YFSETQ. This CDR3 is CANTGQKNQPQHF. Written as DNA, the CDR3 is TGCGCCAACACGGGGCAGAAAAATCAGCCCCAGCATTTT. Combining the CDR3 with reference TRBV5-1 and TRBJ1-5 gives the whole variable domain KAGVTQTPRYLIKTRGQQVTLSCSPISGHRSVSWYQQTPGQGLQFLFEYFSETQRNKGNFPGRFSGRQFSNSRSEMNVSTLELGDSALYLCANTGQKNQPQHFGDGTRLSIL.

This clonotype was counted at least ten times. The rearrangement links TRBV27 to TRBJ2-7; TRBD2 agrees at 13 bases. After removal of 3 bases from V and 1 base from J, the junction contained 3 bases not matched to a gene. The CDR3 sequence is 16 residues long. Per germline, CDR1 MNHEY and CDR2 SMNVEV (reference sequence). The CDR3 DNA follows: TGTGCCAGCAGTTTGAGGACTAGCGGGAGATCCTACGAGCAGTACTTC. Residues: CASSLRTSGRSYEQYF.

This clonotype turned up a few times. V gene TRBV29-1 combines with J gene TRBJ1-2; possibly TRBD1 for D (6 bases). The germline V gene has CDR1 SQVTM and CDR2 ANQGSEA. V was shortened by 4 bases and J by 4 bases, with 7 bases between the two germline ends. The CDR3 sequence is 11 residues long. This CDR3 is CSVGTVYGYTF. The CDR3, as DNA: TGCAGCGTTGGGACAGTCTATGGCTACACCTTC.